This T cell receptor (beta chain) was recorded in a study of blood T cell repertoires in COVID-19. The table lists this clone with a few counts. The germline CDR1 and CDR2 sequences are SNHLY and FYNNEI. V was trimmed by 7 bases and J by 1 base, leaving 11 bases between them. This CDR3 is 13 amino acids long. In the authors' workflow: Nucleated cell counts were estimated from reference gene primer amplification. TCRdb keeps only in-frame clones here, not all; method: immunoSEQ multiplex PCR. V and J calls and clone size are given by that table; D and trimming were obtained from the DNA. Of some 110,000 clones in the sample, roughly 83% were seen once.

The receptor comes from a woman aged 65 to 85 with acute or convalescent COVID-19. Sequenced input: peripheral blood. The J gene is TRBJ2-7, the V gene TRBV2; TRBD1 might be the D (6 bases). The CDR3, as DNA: TGTGCCAGCAAACAGGGACAATCCTACGAGCAGTACTTC. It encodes CASKQGQSYEQYF. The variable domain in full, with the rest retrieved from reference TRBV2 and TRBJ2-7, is EPEVTQTPSHQVTQMGQEVILRCVPISNHLYFYWYRQILGQKVEFLVSFYNNEISEKSEIFDDQFSVERPDGSNFTLKIRSTKLEDSAMYFCASKQGQSYEQYFGPGTRLTVT.